The text below deals with one TCR beta chain. What it recognizes is unknown. With 60 Vbeta and 13 Jbeta primers, the PCR was carried out. Data came from immunoSEQ multiplex PCR; TCRdb stores just in-frame clones and leaves some out. The sample lists roughly 99,000 clones, about four fifths seen once, with roughly 3.8% in the top ten. The sample comes from a study of cytomegalovirus exposure and HLA in healthy donors. Findings and limits, study-wide: Evidence from a later analysis indicated that most CMV-associated TCR beta chains looked HLA-restricted.

The CDR3 is 13 residues long. Germline V gives CDR1 SGHTA, CDR2 FQGNSA. The ends were cut back, 5 bases at V and 8 bases at J, with 15 bases in the middle. This clonotype originated in a woman in her thirties or forties in good health and CMV-seronegative. The sample comprised PBMCs. The chain carries TRBV7-2 and TRBJ1-2; D remains ambiguous. The CDR3 protein is CASSPQEGKGYTF. In DNA, the CDR3 is TGTGCCAGCAGCCCCCAGGAGGGTAAAGGCTACACCTTC.